This TCR beta chain stems from a study of regulatory and conventional T cells in RAG deficiency (dated by TCRdb to the late 2010s). About the full investigation: The study used high-throughput TCR beta sequencing to compare repertoire diversity and composition of Treg, conventional CD4+ and CD8+ T cells between RAG-deficient patients and healthy controls.

Findings and caveats that apply to the study as a whole: For some subjects, some analyses of T-cell subsets were not performed. Compared with controls, Omenn syndrome and CID/AS patients had around 92-fold fewer unique TCR beta sequences in Treg cells, but only around 10-fold fewer in the other subsets. In Omenn syndrome patients, sorted CD25-high CD127-low cells may represent peripherally activated cells rather than bona fide Treg cells. RAG-deficient patients showed markedly lower Shannon entropy and higher Simpson indices than control T-cell subpopulations. Shorter CDR3 lengths were found in all patient T-cell subsets, and >75% Treg-Tconv repertoire overlap at nucleotide and amino acid level was observed in Omenn syndrome patients.

Concerning this clone itself: Its binding antigen is unknown. No base quality information exists; no much larger clone differs at one position.

For this chain, trimming is 0 bases at the V end and 1 base at the J end, and the number of junction bases without a gene match is 3. The CDR3, cysteine through phenylalanine, is 18 amino acids long. Of the read, only the CDR3 DNA is kept; its 54 bases are in frame from base 1. CDR1 LNHDA and CDR2 SQIVND were looked up in the germline V gene (reference sequence). Receptor amplification or capture employed the immunoSEQ multiplex PCR assay. Genomic DNA from the sorted T-cell subsets was used to amplify and sequence rearranged TCR beta chain products. Regarding the original processing steps: Shannon entropy and Simpson indices were used to quantify the repertoire diversity of productive TCR beta rearrangements. Clonal expansion was assessed using the summed frequency of the 100 most abundant productive TCR beta clonotypes among total reads. The TRB repertoires were evaluated with a self-reactivity index based on amino acid usage at CDR3beta positions 6 and 7. Repertoire analyses used two-way ANOVA; flow cytometric analyses used Student t or Mann-Whitney tests. The table was pulled from immuneACCESS by TCRdb, which kept in-frame rearrangements only. Such tables lose some clones; where checked, under half of the loss comes from unresolved V genes, and the rest has no known cause. The V and J calls and clone size were taken over from that table, and D and trimming were inferred from the DNA. The sample data list more than 40,000 clones, and 80% to 90% of these were observed just once. About 0.53% of the sample is in the top ten clones.

Conventional CD4+ T cells were purified from blood as CD25-low CD127-high cells before genomic DNA extraction. For repertoire analyses, the comparison group consisted of roughly 8 healthy control donors. The same specimen was also included in a second study, on regulatory T cells. The other study reports the following: The multiplex PCR relied on 52 forward TRBV primers and 13 reverse TRBJ primers, and amplification bias was corrected through assay-based and computational methods. Restricted unique TRB V-J pairs and skewed V and J gene usage were observed in patient repertoires, most markedly in regulatory T cells. The study compared T-cell receptor beta repertoires of sorted regulatory, conventional CD4+ and CD8+ T cells between CD3G-deficient patients and healthy controls. Ficoll density separation was used to isolate peripheral blood mononuclear cells. Within the immunoSEQ assay, multiplex PCR amplified rearranged TRB loci from genomic DNA. TRB amplicons were sequenced using an Illumina HiSeq platform. Custom algorithms error-filtered the raw sequences and aligned the raw sequences to reference gene sequences, after which the immunoSEQ online tools were used for analysis. Frequencies of productive and nonproductive TRB rearrangements were evaluated among both unique and total sequences. Prism software was used to run t tests, Mann-Whitney tests or two-way ANOVA for comparisons between groups.

This receptor was taken from a human donor in good health. The chain couples TRBV19 to TRBJ2-6, and 10 bases in between align with TRBD1. Sequenced input: CD4+ effector T cells sorted from blood. CDR3 region: CASSIDMGQGSGANVLTF. The nucleotides read TGTGCCAGTAGTATAGATATGGGACAGGGGTCTGGGGCCAACGTCCTGACTTTC.